The clone carrying this T cell receptor (beta chain) was counted a single time. Its cognate antigen is unknown. All participating donors were Caucasian adults from Nashville, Tennessee. This entry belongs to a study of shared clonotypes between healthy human individuals. At the level of the study: Those who served as donors were a couple of women and a few men between the ages of 18 and 49.

Whole-study findings and limits: Relative to clonotypes present in all four donors, those not shared had lower generation probabilities. Generally, naive subsets (rather than memory subsets) showed larger estimated richness.

Using immunoSEQ multiplex PCR, the repertoire was profiled, and TCRdb retains in-frame clones only, with some absent. The sample gives approximately 2.5 million clones, over 85% of which show up once; over 0.12% is in the top ten. CDR3 length equals 11 residues. V dropped 6 bases and J dropped 6 bases, with 5 bases sitting between them. The V gene's germline CDR1 is ENHRY and CDR2 SYGVKD. The chain recombines TRBV10-3 with TRBJ2-2; no clear D gene. Source material: naive CD4+ T cells sorted from blood. Subset defined: CD45RA+ positively selected. The clonotype was recovered from a man in his late teens or twenties in good health. The CDR3 DNA is TGTGCCATCAGGGCGCCCGGGGAGCTGTTTTTT. It encodes CAIRAPGELFF.